The 9 T cell receptor beta chains presented below share a single source sample, sequenced in a study of OX40 agonist ivuxolimab in advanced cancers. The method was immunoSEQ multiplex PCR; TCRdb's version includes in-frame clones alone and lacks a portion of them. The table shows about 64,000 clones, with roughly 85% occurring only once. Sample: CD4+ or CD8+ T cells sorted from blood, taken in a trial of the OX40 agonist ivuxolimab. The receptors here all came from an adult with an advanced solid tumor such as melanoma, head and neck, liver or kidney cancer.

The chain joins TRBV19 to TRBJ2-2, with 9 bases fitting TRBD2. J was trimmed by 6 bases and V by 4 bases; bases with no gene match: 3. The CDR3 length is 14 residues. The germline V gene has CDR1 LNHDA and CDR2 SQIVND (reference sequence). CDR3 residues: CASSRTSAAGELFF. The CDR3 DNA reads TGTGCCAGTAGTAGGACTAGCGCGGCCGGGGAGCTGTTTTTT.

This sequence joins TRBV18 and TRBJ2-1; weak D call: TRBD2 (6 bases). The CDR3 length is 15 residues. Trimming left V 2 bases short and J 0 bases short, with 8 bases between. Germline V gene lookup returns CDR1 KGHSH and CDR2 LQKENI. The CDR3 loop reads CASSPGGGSYNEQFF. The CDR3 nucleotides read TGTGCCAGCTCACCAGGGGGAGGCTCCTACAATGAGCAGTTCTTC.

The V and J genes are TRBV4-2 and TRBJ1-1, with D possibly being TRBD1 (6 bases). From germline, CDR1 is LGHNA and CDR2 YNFKEQ. Trimming took off 8 bases at V and 1 base at J, with 17 bases between the two ends. The CDR3 runs to 15 residues. CDR3 sequence reads: CASGTGPGENTEAFF. In nucleotides, the CDR3 is TGTGCCAGCGGAACAGGGCCCGGGGAGAACACTGAAGCTTTCTTT.

CDR3 DNA: TGTGCAAGTCGCTTAGTTGGTCCCCCAAATTCTGAGCAGTTCTTC. Translation gives CASRLVGPPNSEQFF. This chain uses TRBV12-2 with TRBJ2-1. TRBV12-2 is classified as a pseudogene. CDR3 size: 15 residues.

The rearrangement uses TRBV29-1 and TRBJ1-1; 7 positions agree with TRBD1. The CDR3 loop spans 12 amino acids. V trimming: 5 bases; J trimming: 4 bases; junction bases outside the gene matches: 4. Germline V gives CDR1 SQVTM, CDR2 ANQGSEA. Here the CDR3 DNA reads TGCAGCGTTACCGACAGGGTCACTGAAGCTTTCTTT. Encoded protein: CSVTDRVTEAFF.

V gene TRBV5-1 combines with J gene TRBJ2-4, with D perhaps TRBD2 (6 bases). Germline V CDR1 and CDR2: SGHRS, YFSETQ. The CDR3 is 12 amino acids. V dropped 4 bases and J dropped 6 bases, with 8 bases sitting between them. The CDR3 nucleotides are TGCGCCAGCAGCAGGGACTTAAACATTCAGTACTTC. Its protein is CASSRDLNIQYF.

This clone has a single count. The chain recombines TRBV6-1 with TRBJ1-5, with D perhaps TRBD1 (6 bases). The CDR3 extends over 16 amino acids. The V gene's germline CDR1 is MNHNS and CDR2 SASEGT. Trimming cost V 3 bases and J 6 bases, with 18 bases left between them. CDR3 in amino acids: CASSDHLRGTAQPQHF. The CDR3 DNA reads TGTGCCAGCAGTGATCACCTTAGGGGGACGGCTCAGCCCCAGCATTTT.

This clone was seen a handful of times. This sequence joins TRBV19 and TRBJ2-7; 7 bases agree with TRBD1. The length of the CDR3 is 12 residues. The trim removed 4 bases at V and 6 bases at J, leaving 3 bases unmatched. The germline CDR1 and CDR2 sequences are LNHDA and SQIVND (reference sequence). The CDR3 sequence is CASSTNRGEQYF. In DNA, the CDR3 is TGTGCCAGTAGTACCAACAGGGGCGAGCAGTACTTC. The full variable domain, its missing parts supplied by reference TRBV19 and TRBJ2-7, is DGGITQSPKYLFRKEGQNVTLSCEQNLNHDAMYWYRQDPGQGLRLIYYSQIVNDFQKGDIAEGYSVSREKKESFPLTVTSAQKNPTAFYLCASSTNRGEQYFGPGTRLTVT.

The chain joins TRBV5-8 to TRBJ2-7; 7 nucleotides align to TRBD1. Germline V gene lookup returns CDR1 SGHTS and CDR2 YDEGEE. V was pared by 0 bases and J by 2 bases, with 2 bases of the junction left unmatched. The CDR3 has 14 residues. CDR3 DNA sequence: TGTGCCAGCAGCTTGGGGGACAGAACCTACGAGCAGTACTTC. Encoded protein: CASSLGDRTYEQYF.